This T cell receptor beta chain was observed in a study of shared clonotypes between healthy human individuals. Trimming left V 1 base short and J 3 bases short, with 4 bases between. The CDR3 is 13 residues long. CDR1 SGHRS and CDR2 YFSETQ come from the germline V gene. Of note for this clone: This may come from a read error, since a much larger clone is one base off. Within the sample, other DNA sequences also encode this same CDR3.

The data were produced by immunoSEQ multiplex PCR, yet TCRdb's version contains in-frame clones alone and is incomplete. The repertoire holds about 980,000 clones, with 60% to 85% as singletons. The sequencing input was memory CD4+ T cells sorted from blood. Subset here: CD45RA-negative fraction. This clonotype was obtained from a man aged 18 to 30 in good health. The chain couples TRBV5-1 to TRBJ2-2; D is undetermined. The CDR3 region is CASSLRDTGELFF. CDR3 DNA: TGCGCCAGCAGCTTGAGGGACACCGGGGAGCTGTTTTTT.